This entry lists 14 T cell receptor beta chains sequenced from one sample in a study of identical twins. TCRdb processed the 5' RACE reads anew with MiXCR; each CDR3 protein has one entry. In the table there are 450,000 or so distinct CDR3 sequences, 14% of which are singletons. These data were also reused for a study on yellow fever vaccine responses in identical twins.

The sample comprised CD4+ T cells sorted from blood. The receptor source for this set is a woman under 30 in good health.

The CDR3 coding sequence is TGTGCCAGCAGCTTAGGAGGGACTAGCGGGAGGGAGCAGTTCTTC. Translating gives CASSLGGTSGREQFF. This sequence joins TRBV11-3 and TRBJ2-1; 15 bases agree with TRBD2. The V segment lost 1 base and the J segment 10 bases; nucleotides outside the gene matches: 2. In germline, CDR1 is SGHNT, CDR2 YENEEA. This CDR3 spans 15 amino acids. The full variable domain, rest sourced from reference TRBV11-3 and TRBJ2-1, is EAGVVQSPRYKIIEKKQPVAFWCNPISGHNTLYWYLQNLGQGPELLIRYENEEAVDDSQLPKDRFSAERLKGVDSTLKIQPAELGDSAVYLCASSLGGTSGREQFFGPGTRLTVL.

A few counts support this clonotype. The chain uses TRBV14 and TRBJ2-2, with no clear D. Trimming removed 4 bases from V and 6 bases from J, with 12 bases in between. CDR1 SGHDN and CDR2 FVKESK come from the germline V gene. The CDR3 is 14 residues long. The CDR3 DNA reads as TGTGCCAGCAGCCCGAGAACGTTGGCCGGGGAGCTGTTTTTT. It codes for CASSPRTLAGELFF.

This clonotype was picked up a small number of times. The chain joins TRBV4-3 to TRBJ2-1; the match to TRBD1 covers 7 bases. The CDR3 spans 16 residues. The V gene's germline CDR1 is LGHNA and CDR2 YSLEER. V was pared by 4 bases and J by 3 bases, with 9 bases of the junction left unmatched. The CDR3 protein is CASSPSGSGGYNEQFF. The CDR3 region has the DNA TGCGCCAGCAGCCCGTCGGGCTCAGGGGGCTACAATGAGCAGTTCTTC.

The genes are TRBV3-1 and TRBJ2-1, with D tentatively TRBD2 (7 bases). Germline CDR1 and CDR2: LGHDT and YNNKEL (reference sequence). CDR3 size: 13 residues. Trimming removed 4 bases at V and 9 bases at J, with 13 bases between. The CDR3 sequence: CASSPRGRGEQFF. The CDR3 DNA follows: TGTGCCAGCAGCCCGCGGGGGCGGGGTGAGCAGTTCTTC.

The chain joins TRBV29-1 to TRBJ2-2; 7 positions match TRBD1. V lost 4 bases to trimming and J lost 7 bases; unmatched junction nucleotides: 9. Germline lookup yields CDR1 SQVTM and CDR2 ANQGSEA. This CDR3 has 14 residues. The CDR3, as DNA: TGCAGCGTTGCAAAGACAGGGCTGGGCGGGGAGCTGTTTTTT. Translated: CSVAKTGLGGELFF.

The gene calls are TRBV20-1 and TRBJ2-3; maybe TRBD1 (5 bases). Trimming cost V 8 bases and J 0 bases, with 18 bases left between them. Germline V gene sequence: CDR1 DFQATT, CDR2 SNEGSKA (reference sequence). CDR3 size: 15 residues. The CDR3 loop is CSPDWTTASTDTQYF. The CDR3 coding sequence is TGCAGTCCGGATTGGACGACAGCTAGCACAGATACGCAGTATTTT.

The chain combines TRBV20-1 with TRBJ2-2; possible D gene TRBD1, 5 bases. In germline, CDR1 is DFQATT, CDR2 SNEGSKA (reference sequence). The CDR3 totals 12 residues. The V and J ends lost 3 bases and 6 bases respectively, with 8 bases between them. CDR3 protein: CSARGRSGELFF. The CDR3, as DNA: TGCAGTGCTAGGGGGCGGTCCGGGGAGCTGTTTTTT.

This clonotype was counted at least ten times. The chain uses TRBV5-1 and TRBJ2-7; tentative D call: TRBD2 (5 bases). Between the trimmed V and J ends, which lost 0 bases and 12 bases, there was a span of 16 bases. This CDR3 has 13 residues. In germline, CDR1 is SGHRS, CDR2 YFSETQ. The CDR3: CASSLGRFEVLYF. CDR3 sequence (DNA): TGCGCCAGCAGCTTGGGGAGGTTTGAGGTTCTGTACTTC.

This chain uses TRBV18 with TRBJ2-3; the D is unclear. V lost 5 bases to trimming and J lost 0 bases, with 9 bases between them. Germline values: CDR1 KGHSH, CDR2 LQKENI. CDR3 length equals 14 residues. This CDR3 is CASSTRPSTDTQYF. The CDR3 coding sequence is TGTGCCAGCTCAACCAGGCCTAGCACAGATACGCAGTATTTT.

The sample holds a few counts of this clonotype. CDR3 in amino acids: CASSSQPGTNSPLHF. The CDR3 DNA sequence: TGCGCCAGCAGTTCGCAGCCAGGGACTAATTCACCCCTCCACTTT. The chain is built from TRBV5-1 and TRBJ1-6; D may be TRBD1 (5 bases). Germline V gene lookup returns CDR1 SGHRS and CDR2 YFSETQ. V lost 5 bases and J lost 6, with 15 bases in between. The CDR3 totals 15 residues.

This clonotype was observed once. The CDR3 DNA reads as TGCAGTGCTAGGAATCCGCAGGGTTTCAATCAGCCCCAGCATTTT. Translated, it gives CSARNPQGFNQPQHF. The chain carries TRBV20-1 and TRBJ1-5, with D possibly TRBD1 on 5 matching bases. V was trimmed by 3 bases and J by 3 bases, leaving 15 bases between them. CDR1 is DFQATT and CDR2 is SNEGSKA in the germline V gene (reference sequence). The CDR3 runs 15 residues.

This clonotype turned up a few times. J is TRBJ1-6 and V is TRBV25-1; tentative D call: TRBD1 (5 bases). Germline V lookup: CDR1 MGHDK, CDR2 SYGVNS. The length of the CDR3 is 14 residues. Trimming left V 6 bases short and J 5 bases short, with 11 bases between. The CDR3 reads CASRAGGDNSPLHF. CDR3 in DNA: TGTGCCAGCAGGGCCGGGGGGGATAATTCACCCCTCCACTTT.

The chain has TRBV12-3 or TRBV12-4 and TRBJ2-3; TRBD1 aligns across 7 bases. The CDR3 runs 14 residues. Unmatched junction bases numbered 1, after V lost 3 bases and J lost 1 base. CDR3 sequence: CASSFTGGTDTQYF. In DNA, the CDR3 is TGTGCCAGCAGTTTCACAGGGGGCACAGATACGCAGTATTTT.

The gene calls are TRBV20-1 and TRBJ2-3, with 9 bases fitting TRBD2. The CDR3 has 16 amino acids. The germline V gene has CDR1 DFQATT and CDR2 SNEGSKA (reference sequence). J lost 1 base, V lost 1 base, and 6 bases had no gene match. CDR3 region: CSARAREGHGTDTQYF. The CDR3 DNA sequence: TGCAGTGCTAGAGCGCGGGAGGGCCATGGCACAGATACGCAGTATTTT.